Listed here are 18 T cell receptor beta chains from one sample, sequenced in a study of blood T cell repertoires in COVID-19 (dated by TCRdb to about 2020). The receptor library was made with the immunoSEQ multiplex PCR assay. TCRdb stores this immuneACCESS table with in-frame sequences only. Part of the clones is absent; in the studies checked, under half of the shortfall reflects unresolved V genes, and no reason is known for the rest. The sample has about 180,000 clones on record, 75% to 90% of them singletons. The ten top clones hold approximately 10% of the sample. The sequenced sample consisted of peripheral blood. These receptors originate from a human donor with active or convalescent COVID-19. The donor label of this sample is uncertain.

The CDR3 sequence is CASSLLWGAGSGNTIYF. As DNA, the CDR3 is TGTGCCAGCAGCCTCCTATGGGGAGCCGGCTCTGGAAACACCATATATTTT. The chain links TRBV28 to TRBJ1-3; unclear D gene. The CDR3 spans 17 residues. Germline values: CDR1 MDHEN, CDR2 SYDVKM. V was shortened by 6 bases and J by 0 bases, with 18 bases between the two germline ends.

This chain links TRBV29-1 with TRBJ1-2, with D possibly being TRBD1 (6 bases). The length of the CDR3 is 15 residues. Trimming pared 1 base from V and 8 bases from J, leaving 20 bases between. From germline, CDR1 is SQVTM and CDR2 ANQGSEA. CDR3 nucleotide sequence: TGCAGCGTTGAAGCCCACCCGGGGGGGGGCGGCGGCTACACCTTC. Residues: CSVEAHPGGGGGYTF. The whole variable domain, remainder taken from reference TRBV29-1 and TRBJ1-2, is SAVISQKPSRDICQRGTSLTIQCQVDSQVTMMFWYRQQPGQSLTLIATANQGSEATYESGFVIDKFPISRPNLTFSTLTVSNMSPEDSSIYLCSVEAHPGGGGGYTFGSGTRLTVV.

V gene TRBV10-3 combines with J gene TRBJ2-7; D call uncertain. The ends were cut back, 3 bases at V and 0 bases at J, with 15 bases in the middle. This CDR3 contains 16 residues. Germline values: CDR1 ENHRY, CDR2 SYGVKD. CDR3 sequence: CAISDSVRRSSYEQYF. The CDR3 region has the DNA TGTGCCATCAGTGATAGTGTCAGGCGTAGCTCCTACGAGCAGTACTTC.

This chain connects TRBV28 to TRBJ2-3, with 7 positions matching TRBD2. Trimming took 5 bases from V and 0 from J; bases not matched to a gene: 8. Germline-derived CDR1 and CDR2 are MDHEN and SYDVKM. The CDR3 contains 16 residues. In DNA form, the CDR3 reads TGTGCCAGCAGTGTACCTAGCGGCCCTAGCACAGATACGCAGTATTTT. Its protein is CASSVPSGPSTDTQYF.

The chain links TRBV6-6 to TRBJ2-7, with 14 bases that match TRBD2. CDR1 and CDR2 from the germline V gene are MNHNY and SVGAGI (reference sequence). The V gene end was trimmed by 5 bases and the J gene end by 0 bases; junction bases not matched to a gene: 6. This CDR3 contains 17 residues. CDR3 DNA sequence: TGTGCCAGCAGTCCTACCGGGACTAGCGGGAGCTCCTACGAGCAGTACTTC. This encodes CASSPTGTSGSSYEQYF.

This chain joins TRBV12-5 and TRBJ1-4; 11 bases map to TRBD1. The ends lost 6 bases at V and 4 bases at J; junction bases unmatched: 4. Germline CDR1 LGHNT, CDR2 FRNRAP. The CDR3 loop spans 15 amino acids. The CDR3 region has the DNA TGTGCTAGTGGCAGGGACAGGGGGATTAATGAAAAACTGTTTTTT. Translation gives CASGRDRGINEKLFF.

This chain links TRBV29-1 with TRBJ2-3; D may be TRBD2 (7 bases). Germline V CDR1 and CDR2: SQVTM, ANQGSEA. The CDR3 spans 12 residues. V was pared by 7 bases and J by 14 bases, with 22 bases between. CDR3 protein: CSGTLGGGHPYF. The CDR3 DNA reads TGCAGCGGGACCCTAGGGGGAGGGCACCCGTATTTT.

The CDR3 DNA sequence: TGTGCCAGCAGTGTTGGGACTAGCGGGACCCAATACAATGAGCAGTTCTTC. Protein sequence: CASSVGTSGTQYNEQFF. This sequence joins TRBV6-1 and TRBJ2-1; 13 nucleotides match TRBD2. The CDR3 covers 17 residues. After removal of 4 bases from V and 4 bases from J, the junction contained 7 bases not matched to a gene. Germline values: CDR1 MNHNS, CDR2 SASEGT.

The chain couples TRBV4-3 to TRBJ2-7, with D possibly TRBD1 on 6 matching bases. This CDR3 spans 15 amino acids. CDR1 is LGHNA and CDR2 is YSLEER in the germline V gene. Trimming shortened V by 2 bases and J by 0 bases, and 11 bases separated the two germline ends. The CDR3 loop reads CASSQRKGGSYEQYF. CDR3 coding DNA: TGCGCCAGCAGCCAACGAAAAGGGGGCTCCTACGAGCAGTACTTC.

V gene TRBV4-1 combines with J gene TRBJ2-1; D not resolved. Germline assignment: CDR1 MGHRA and CDR2 YSYEKL. V gave up 0 bases and J gave up 0 bases, with 9 bases separating them. The length of the CDR3 is 16 residues. CDR3 loop: CASSQDARSSYNEQFF. CDR3 bases: TGCGCCAGCAGCCAAGACGCCCGGAGCTCCTACAATGAGCAGTTCTTC.

V gene TRBV13 combines with J gene TRBJ2-7; TRBD2 aligns across 10 bases. J was trimmed by 1 base and V by 5 bases; bases with no gene match: 11. The CDR3 has 17 residues. Germline assignment: CDR1 PRHDT and CDR2 FYEKMQ (reference sequence). CDR3 DNA: TGTGCCAGCAGCCCAACGCACCTACTAGCGGGGTCCTACGAGCAGTACTTC. Translation: CASSPTHLLAGSYEQYF. Looking up the rest from reference TRBV13 and TRBJ2-7 gives the full variable domain: AAGVIQSPRHLIKEKRETATLKCYPIPRHDTVYWYQQGPGQDPQFLISFYEKMQSDKGSIPDRFSAQQFSDYHSELNMSSLELGDSALYFCASSPTHLLAGSYEQYFGPGTRLTVT.

This chain joins TRBV3-1 (or the pseudogene TRBV3-2) and TRBJ1-4; the D gene is possibly TRBD1 (6 bases). V dropped 6 bases and J dropped 12 bases, with 14 bases sitting between them. Per germline, CDR1 LGHDT and CDR2 YNNKEL (reference sequence). The CDR3 is made up of 12 amino acids. The CDR3: CASRMEPGELFF. CDR3 in DNA: TGTGCCAGCAGAATGGAACCAGGGGAACTGTTTTTT.

This rearrangement joins TRBV28 to TRBJ1-2; D is undetermined. CDR1 and CDR2 from the germline V gene are MDHEN and SYDVKM. Trimming took off 2 bases at V and 8 bases at J, with 12 bases between the two ends. The CDR3 is made up of 13 amino acids. The CDR3 reads CASSLGSSGGYTF. In DNA, the CDR3 is TGTGCCAGCAGTTTAGGGTCTTCGGGAGGCTACACCTTC.

The chain is built from TRBV4-1 and TRBJ2-2, with unresolved D. V was cut by 1 base and J by 6 bases, with 9 bases left in between. The CDR3 loop spans 14 amino acids. Germline CDR1 reads MGHRA; CDR2 reads YSYEKL. CDR3 loop: CASSQVALAGELFF. The CDR3 DNA reads TGCGCCAGCAGCCAAGTAGCATTAGCCGGGGAGCTGTTTTTT.

V gene TRBV18 combines with J gene TRBJ2-3, with 10 bases that match TRBD2. The trim removed 2 bases at V and 3 bases at J, leaving 5 bases unmatched. This CDR3 has 16 amino acids. Per the germline V gene, CDR1 is KGHSH and CDR2 is LQKENI. CDR3 DNA: TGTGCCAGCTCACCAATTACTAGCGGGACAACAGATACGCAGTATTTT. Its protein is CASSPITSGTTDTQYF.

This clone was observed a handful of times. The rearrangement uses TRBV30 and TRBJ1-5; no definite D call. The CDR3 runs to 15 residues. Germline loops: CDR1 GTSNPN, CDR2 SVGIG (reference sequence). Trimming took 1 base from V and 3 from J, leaving 13 bases between them. The CDR3 DNA follows: TGTGCCTGGAGTGGGCGGCGGGTTGACAATCAGCCCCAGCATTTT. Its translation is CAWSGRRVDNQPQHF.

The chain couples TRBV7-3 to TRBJ2-3, with 12 bases that match TRBD2. The CDR3 is 17 amino acids. Per the germline V gene, CDR1 is SGHTA and CDR2 is FQGTGA. The V segment lost 1 base and the J segment 5 bases; nucleotides outside the gene matches: 7. CDR3 sequence reads: CASSLMGTSGRGDTQYF. In DNA, the CDR3 is TGTGCCAGCAGCTTAATGGGGACTAGCGGGCGGGGAGATACGCAGTATTTT.

This chain joins TRBV5-1 and TRBJ2-7; D is perhaps TRBD1 (5 bases). This CDR3 contains 14 residues. V lost 6 bases, J lost 4 bases, and 17 bases lay in between. Germline V gene sequence: CDR1 SGHRS, CDR2 YFSETQ. The CDR3 is CASTPPYRSYEQYF. As DNA, the CDR3 is TGCGCCAGCACCCCTCCGTACAGGTCGTACGAGCAGTACTTC.